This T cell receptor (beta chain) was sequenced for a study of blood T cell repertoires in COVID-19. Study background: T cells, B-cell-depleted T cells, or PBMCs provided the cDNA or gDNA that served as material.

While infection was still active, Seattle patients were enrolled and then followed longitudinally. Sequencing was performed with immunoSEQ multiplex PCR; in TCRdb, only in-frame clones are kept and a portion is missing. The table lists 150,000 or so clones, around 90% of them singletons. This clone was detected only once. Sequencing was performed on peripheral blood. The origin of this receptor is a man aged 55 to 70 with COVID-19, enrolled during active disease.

CDR3 sequence reads: CASSPGQGGEAFF. CDR3 sequence (DNA): TGTGCCAGCAGTCCCGGACAGGGCGGTGAAGCTTTCTTT. The V call is TRBV7-9, the J call TRBJ1-1, with 8 nucleotides matching TRBD1. The germline CDR1 and CDR2 sequences are SEHNR and FQNEAQ (reference sequence). CDR3 length: 13 amino acids. J was trimmed by 7 bases and V by 6 bases; bases with no gene match: 7.